These 27 T cell receptor beta chains originate from one sample sequenced in a study of CD8+ T cells in alopecia areata. This sample's treatment: oral pan-JAK inhibitor, 5-10 mg twice daily. Reverse transcribed after extraction, RNA yielded cDNA as the sequencing template. The repertoire was sequenced with immunoSEQ multiplex PCR; TCRdb's copy has only in-frame clones and lacks some. The sample comprises 150,000 to 200,000 clones, approximately 60% of which are singletons, and over 12% rests with the top ten. The sequences come from CD4+ T cells sorted from blood, collected at week 24, from a patient treated with tofacitinib. The source is a human donor with alopecia areata.

The rearrangement joins TRBV6-4 to TRBJ2-6, with D maybe TRBD2 (5 bases). Germline-derived CDR1 and CDR2 are MRHNA and SNTAGT. Trimming shortened V by 9 bases and J by 0 bases, and 9 bases separated the two germline ends. CDR3 length: 14 residues. The CDR3 nucleotides are TGTGCCAGGAGCGGTCCCTCTGGGGCCAACGTCCTGACTTTC. This sequence encodes CARSGPSGANVLTF.

This chain uses TRBV12-5 with TRBJ1-5; 9 nucleotides match TRBD1. The CDR3 sequence is 15 residues long. The V and J ends lost 7 bases and 5 bases, in that order; junction bases with no gene match: 9. Per germline, CDR1 LGHNT and CDR2 FRNRAP. The CDR3 region is CASAQGQGKDQPQHF. The DNA of the CDR3 is TGTGCTAGTGCCCAGGGACAGGGCAAGGATCAGCCCCAGCATTTT.

The V and J genes are TRBV4-1 and TRBJ2-7, with TRBD1 matching over 7 bases. The V gene's germline CDR1 is MGHRA and CDR2 YSYEKL. The CDR3 contains 14 residues. J was trimmed by 1 base and V by 0 bases; bases with no gene match: 0. In nucleotides, the CDR3 is TGCGCCAGCAGCCAAGACAGGGGGTCCTACGAGCAGTACTTC. Its translation: CASSQDRGSYEQYF.

The rearrangement uses TRBV15 and TRBJ2-5; D gene unclear. CDR3 size: 11 residues. Germline CDR1 LNHNV, CDR2 YYDKDF (reference sequence). V lost 4 bases to trimming and J lost 5 bases, with 5 bases between them. This chain's CDR3 is CATSTTETQYF. CDR3 DNA sequence: TGTGCCACCAGCACCACCGAGACCCAGTACTTC.

The rearrangement uses TRBV27 and TRBJ2-3; D remains unclear. In germline, CDR1 is MNHEY, CDR2 SMNVEV (reference sequence). The CDR3 extends over 13 amino acids. Trimming took 5 bases from V and 5 from J, leaving 11 bases between them. CDR3 DNA sequence: TGTGCCAGCAGTCAAATAGTGGGAGATACGCAGTATTTT. It is translated as CASSQIVGDTQYF.

The V gene is TRBV2, the J gene TRBJ2-3; a weak D match, TRBD1 (6 bases). CDR1 is SNHLY, CDR2 FYNNEI, per germline. With 8 bases removed from V and 2 bases from J, the gap between germline ends came to 11 bases. This CDR3 has 13 amino acids. CDR3 DNA: TGTGCCAGCTCGATGGGACACACAGATACGCAGTATTTT. As protein: CASSMGHTDTQYF.

This chain links TRBV29-1 with TRBJ2-6; possibly TRBD1 for D (6 bases). Trimming left V 2 bases short and J 4 bases short, with 18 bases between. CDR3 length: 17 amino acids. Germline lookup yields CDR1 SQVTM and CDR2 ANQGSEA. The CDR3 DNA is TGCAGCGTTGAAAAGGGGATAGGGGGAAGAGGGGCCAACGTCCTGACTTTC. This translates into CSVEKGIGGRGANVLTF.

This clone was recorded only once. The rearrangement joins TRBV7-2 to TRBJ2-7; weak D call: TRBD1 (6 bases). This CDR3 is 16 amino acids long. The germline V and J ends were trimmed by 4 bases and 0 bases, with 16 bases remaining between them. CDR1 is SGHTA, CDR2 FQGNSA, per germline. The CDR3 region is CASSYTGTLSSYEQYF. The CDR3 DNA reads as TGTGCCAGCAGCTATACAGGGACCCTCAGCTCCTACGAGCAGTACTTC.

The CDR3 loop is CSVYSPNQPQHF. The CDR3 nucleotides read TGCAGCGTTTACAGTCCCAATCAGCCCCAGCATTTT. The chain couples TRBV29-1 to TRBJ1-5; D remains unclear. Per the germline V gene, CDR1 is SQVTM and CDR2 is ANQGSEA. Trimming removed 5 bases from V and 3 bases from J, with 8 bases in between. The CDR3 length is 12 residues.

This clone is a singleton in its sample. The genes are TRBV6-1 and TRBJ2-7, with 10 bases that match TRBD1. From germline, CDR1 is MNHNS and CDR2 SASEGT. This CDR3 is 15 amino acids long. Losses at the gene ends were 1 base for V and 3 bases for J; bases not matched to a gene: 3. CDR3 coding DNA: TGTGCCAGCAGTGAAGGAGGGACAGGGGTCTACGAGCAGTACTTC. Translated, it gives CASSEGGTGVYEQYF.

The rearrangement links TRBV9 to TRBJ1-1; D remains unclear. CDR3 length equals 15 residues. The germline gives CDR1 SGDLS, CDR2 YYNGEE. The V and J ends lost 0 bases and 8 bases respectively, with 17 bases between them. CDR3 sequence (DNA): TGTGCCAGCAGCGTAGTCATCGGGTGGGTAGGCGAAGCTTTCTTT. Amino acids: CASSVVIGWVGEAFF. The variable domain in full, completed from reference TRBV9 and TRBJ1-1, reads DSGVTQTPKHLITATGQRVTLRCSPRSGDLSVYWYQQSLDQGLQFLIQYYNGEERAKGNILERFSAQQFPDLHSELNLSSLELGDSALYFCASSVVIGWVGEAFFGQGTRLTVV.

This clone was seen just once. Other DNA sequences in the same sample also yield this CDR3. The chain employs TRBV30 and TRBJ1-2; D is unresolved. The CDR3 loop spans 12 amino acids. Deletions cut 0 bases from V and 5 bases from J, with 7 bases between. The germline gives CDR1 GTSNPN, CDR2 SVGIG (reference sequence). CDR3 sequence: CAWSVRGYGYTF. CDR3 bases: TGTGCCTGGAGTGTACGGGGATATGGCTACACCTTC.

DNA for the CDR3: TGTGCCAGCAGCTTGGGACAGTTTTCGGGACGCTACGAGCAGTACTTC. Protein product: CASSLGQFSGRYEQYF. V usage is TRBV5-6 and J usage is TRBJ2-7, with D perhaps given as TRBD1 or TRBD2 (5 bases each). Germline CDR1 reads SGHDT; CDR2 reads YYEEEE. There are 16 residues in the CDR3. V lost 0 bases, J lost 3 bases, and 16 bases lay in between. The full variable domain, in which reference TRBV5-6 and TRBJ2-7 provide the parts outside the CDR3, is DAGVTQSPTHLIKTRGQQVTLRCSPKSGHDTVSWYQQALGQGPQFIFQYYEEEERQRGNFPDRFSGHQFPNYSSELNVNALLLGDSALYLCASSLGQFSGRYEQYFGPGTRLTVT.

This clone has only one observation. This chain connects TRBV2 to TRBJ1-2; D is undetermined. The CDR3 is 15 amino acids. Trimming cost V 3 bases and J 4 bases, with 15 bases left between them. In germline, CDR1 is SNHLY, CDR2 FYNNEI. The CDR3 DNA follows: TGTGCCAGCAGTGATATGACCGTCGGGTCCTATGGCTACACCTTC. This encodes CASSDMTVGSYGYTF.

The J gene is TRBJ2-1, the V gene TRBV5-1; perhaps TRBD1 as D (6 bases). The germline gives CDR1 SGHRS, CDR2 YFSETQ. CDR3 size: 15 residues. Trimming took 2 bases from V and 5 from J, leaving 14 bases between them. The CDR3 DNA follows: TGCGCCAGCAGCTTACAGGGCGGTATCGACAATGAGCAGTTCTTC. It specifies CASSLQGGIDNEQFF.

This rearrangement joins TRBV7-8 to TRBJ2-5; maybe TRBD2 (6 bases). The V end was cut by 4 bases, the J end by 5 bases, with 23 bases between. Germline values: CDR1 SGHVS, CDR2 FQNEAQ. The CDR3 extends over 17 amino acids. The CDR3 sequence: CASSSSPIRRGGETQYF. In DNA form, the CDR3 reads TGTGCCAGCAGCTCCTCGCCTATCCGGCGGGGAGGCGAGACCCAGTACTTC.

The chain joins TRBV20-1 to TRBJ1-6; D not resolved. The CDR3 extends over 8 amino acids. Germline values: CDR1 DFQATT, CDR2 SNEGSKA (reference sequence). The CDR3 nucleotides read TGCAGCGACATACCCCTCCACTTT. This encodes CSDIPLHF.

This clone was counted between two and nine times. The chain couples TRBV11-2 to TRBJ2-5; the D is unclear. The CDR3 extends over 16 amino acids. Germline CDR1 SGHAT, CDR2 FQNNGV. V dropped 0 bases and J dropped 2 bases, with 13 bases sitting between them. CDR3 sequence (DNA): TGTGCCAGCAGCTTAGAGCGGCCCGGGTTTCAAGAGACCCAGTACTTC. Its translation: CASSLERPGFQETQYF. Full variable domain (rest looked up from reference TRBV11-2 and TRBJ2-5): EAGVAQSPRYKIIEKRQSVAFWCNPISGHATLYWYQQILGQGPKLLIQFQNNGVVDDSQLPKDRFSAERLKGVDSTLKIQPAKLEDSAVYLCASSLERPGFQETQYFGPGTRLLVL.

The rearrangement links TRBV20-1 to TRBJ1-6; D call uncertain. CDR1 and CDR2 from the germline V gene are DFQATT and SNEGSKA (reference sequence). The CDR3 totals 10 residues. V was pared by 7 bases and J by 14 bases, with 12 bases between. Here the CDR3 reads CSVKEPTLHF. For the CDR3, the DNA is TGCAGTGTTAAAGAACCCACCCTCCACTTT.

This clone was recorded a few times. The V call is TRBV20-1, the J call TRBJ2-3, with unresolved D. The CDR3 covers 11 residues. Germline CDR1 DFQATT, CDR2 SNEGSKA (reference sequence). Deletions cut 3 bases from V and 8 bases from J, with 9 bases between. The chain's CDR3 is CSARGLGTQYF. Here the CDR3 DNA reads TGCAGTGCTAGGGGTCTTGGTACGCAGTATTTT.

The chain links TRBV19 to TRBJ1-6; unclear D gene. Deletions cut 6 bases from V and 0 bases from J, with 6 bases between. The CDR3 is made up of 14 amino acids. Germline-derived CDR1 and CDR2 are LNHDA and SQIVND (reference sequence). The CDR3 spells CASSTSSYNSPLHF. CDR3 DNA: TGTGCCAGTAGCACGAGCTCCTATAATTCACCCCTCCACTTT.

The chain has TRBV9 and TRBJ1-2, with D hard to call. CDR1 SGDLS and CDR2 YYNGEE come from the germline V gene. This CDR3 contains 14 residues. V dropped 1 base and J dropped 4 bases, with 11 bases sitting between them. CDR3 coding DNA: TGTGCCAGCAGCGTAACAGCCGCTACCTATGGCTACACCTTC. This codes for CASSVTAATYGYTF.

The chain links TRBV30 to TRBJ1-1, with a tentative D call TRBD1 (5 bases). Germline CDR1 GTSNPN, CDR2 SVGIG (reference sequence). The CDR3 is made up of 13 amino acids. The V gene lost 4 bases and the J gene lost 2 bases, with 11 bases spanning the gap. CDR3 loop: CAWNDRFNTEAFF. Written as DNA, the CDR3 is TGTGCCTGGAACGACAGATTTAACACTGAAGCTTTCTTT.

The rearrangement links TRBV4-1 to TRBJ1-1; D is ambiguous. The CDR3 runs 15 residues. The V gene lost 1 base and the J gene lost 2 bases, with 11 bases spanning the gap. CDR1 and CDR2 from the germline V gene are MGHRA and YSYEKL. CDR3 protein: CASSQATQINTEAFF. CDR3 DNA: TGCGCCAGCAGCCAAGCCACCCAGATTAACACTGAAGCTTTCTTT.

V gene TRBV5-1 combines with J gene TRBJ2-3; D perhaps matches TRBD2 (6 bases). The CDR3 consists of 17 residues. The V gene lost 4 bases and the J gene lost 0 bases, with 18 bases spanning the gap. The germline gives CDR1 SGHRS, CDR2 YFSETQ. CDR3 in amino acids: CASSANPPGGSTDTQYF. As DNA, the CDR3 is TGCGCCAGCAGCGCCAACCCTCCCGGGGGAAGCACAGATACGCAGTATTTT.

The CDR3 DNA sequence: TGCGCCAGCAGCCAAGAGTCCTATGGCTACACCTTC. This translates into CASSQESYGYTF. The chain is built from TRBV4-1 and TRBJ1-2; the D is unclear. Germline loops: CDR1 MGHRA, CDR2 YSYEKL. The CDR3 is 12 amino acids. V gave up 0 bases and J gave up 4 bases, with 3 bases separating them.

V is TRBV6-5 and J is TRBJ2-7; 9 bases agree with TRBD1. Germline CDR1 reads MNHEY; CDR2 reads SVGAGI. After removal of 6 bases from V and 1 base from J, the junction contained 4 bases not matched to a gene. This CDR3 is built from 14 residues. CDR3 in DNA: TGTGCCAGCAGCCCGGACAGGGGATCCTACGAGCAGTACTTC. This codes for CASSPDRGSYEQYF.